The entry below gives a single T cell receptor beta chain sequence along with its context. Its antigen is unidentified. These data come from a study of CD4 T cells in relation to SARS-CoV-2 and coronaviruses. Study context: The HLA restriction of the shared crossreactive spike epitopes was mapped. Study observations and caveats: Monoreactive clones expanded significantly more to SARS-CoV-2 than crossreactive clones did. In 55% to 75% of donors, memory CD4+ clonotypes crossrecognized SARS-CoV-2 and at least one common cold coronavirus spike.

Germline CDR1 SGHTA, CDR2 FQGTGA. Germline trimming cut 2 bases from V and 7 bases from J; bases unmatched to any gene: 16. The CDR3 sequence is 18 residues long. CEF-cultured naive and memory CD4+ T cell DNA got survey-level sequencing. The assay was immunoSEQ multiplex PCR, and TCRdb's table has in-frame clones only and misses some. The sample consists of some 40,000 clones, over 75% of them appearing once. Sequencing used memory CD4+ T cells from PBMCs, cultured in vitro. The source is an adult with COVID-19. The chain employs TRBV7-3 and TRBJ2-1, with TRBD2 matching over 8 bases. Here the CDR3 reads CASSLFVKAGLAGNEQFF. CDR3 bases: TGTGCCAGCAGCTTATTCGTCAAAGCGGGGTTAGCGGGGAATGAGCAGTTCTTC.